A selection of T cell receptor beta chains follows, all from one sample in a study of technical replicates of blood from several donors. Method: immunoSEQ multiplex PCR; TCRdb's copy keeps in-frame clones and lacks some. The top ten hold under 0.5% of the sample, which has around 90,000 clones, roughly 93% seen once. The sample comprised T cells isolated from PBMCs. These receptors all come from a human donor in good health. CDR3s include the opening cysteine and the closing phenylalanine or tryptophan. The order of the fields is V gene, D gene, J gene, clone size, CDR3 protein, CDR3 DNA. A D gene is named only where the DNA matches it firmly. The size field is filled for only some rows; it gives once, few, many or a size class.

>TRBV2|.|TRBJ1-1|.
CASSQEGDRTTEAFF
TGTGCCAGCAGTCAAGAGGGGGACCGAACAACTGAAGCTTTCTTT
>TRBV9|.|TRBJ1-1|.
CASSGGHQGNTEAFF
TGTGCCAGCAGCGGAGGCCATCAGGGGAACACTGAAGCTTTCTTT
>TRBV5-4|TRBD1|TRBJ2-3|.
CASSLDRGADTQYF
TGTGCCAGCAGCTTGGACAGGGGGGCAGATACGCAGTATTTT
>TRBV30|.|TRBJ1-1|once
CAWSRRTEAFF
TGTGCCTGGAGTAGGAGAACTGAAGCTTTCTTT
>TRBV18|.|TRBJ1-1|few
CASSPGSGTEAFF
TGTGCCAGCTCACCAGGCAGCGGAACTGAAGCTTTCTTT
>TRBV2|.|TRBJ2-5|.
CASSRITGETQYF
TGTGCCAGCAGCCGAATCACGGGGGAGACCCAGTACTTC
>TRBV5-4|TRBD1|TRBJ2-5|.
CASSLARQGGGETQYF
TGTGCCAGCAGCTTGGCCCGACAGGGTGGGGGAGAGACCCAGTACTTC
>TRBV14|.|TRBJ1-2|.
CASSLPNGVGYTF
TGTGCCAGCAGCCTCCCAAACGGGGTCGGCTACACCTTC
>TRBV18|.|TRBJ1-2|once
CASSPGSGGSYGYTF
TGTGCCAGCTCACCGGGGTCGGGGGGCAGCTATGGCTACACCTTC
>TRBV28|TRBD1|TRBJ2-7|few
CASSMGQGYSYEQYF
TGTGCCAGCAGCATGGGACAGGGGTACTCCTACGAGCAGTACTTC
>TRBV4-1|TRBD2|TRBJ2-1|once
CASSQGGLAGTNEQFF
TGCGCCAGCAGCCAAGGAGGACTAGCGGGAACCAATGAGCAGTTCTTC
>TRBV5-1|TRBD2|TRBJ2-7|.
CASSGTAGDNEQYF
TGCGCCAGCAGCGGAACAGCGGGAGACAACGAGCAGTACTTC
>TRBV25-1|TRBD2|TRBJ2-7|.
CASRGRTSGSYEQYF
TGTGCCAGCAGAGGTAGGACTAGCGGGAGTTACGAGCAGTACTTC
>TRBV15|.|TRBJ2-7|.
CATSQGFAYEQYF
TGTGCCACGAGCCAGGGGTTCGCCTACGAGCAGTACTTC
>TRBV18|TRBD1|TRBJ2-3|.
CASWSGQGSTDTQYF
TGTGCCAGCTGGAGCGGACAGGGTAGCACAGATACGCAGTATTTT
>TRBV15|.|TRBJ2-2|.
CATSRDKETGELFF
TGTGCCACCAGCAGAGATAAGGAGACCGGGGAGCTGTTTTTT
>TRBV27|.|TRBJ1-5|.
CASILRGNQPQHF
TGTGCCAGCATCCTACGAGGCAATCAGCCCCAGCATTTT
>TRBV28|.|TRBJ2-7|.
CASRYGPIYEQYF
TGTGCCAGCAGATATGGGCCGATCTACGAGCAGTACTTC
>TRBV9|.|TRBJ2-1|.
CASSVEVGGTNNEQFF
TGTGCCAGCAGCGTAGAGGTGGGAGGAACCAACAATGAGCAGTTCTTC
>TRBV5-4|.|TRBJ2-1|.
CASMGVGSYNEQFF
TGTGCCAGCATGGGAGTAGGGTCTTACAATGAGCAGTTCTTC
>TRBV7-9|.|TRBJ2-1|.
CASTTGRSSYNEQFF
TGTGCCAGTACTACGGGGAGGAGCTCCTACAATGAGCAGTTCTTC